What follows describes a single T cell receptor (beta chain). The sample originates from a study of T cell responses to AZD1222 COVID-19 vaccine. Germline loops: CDR1 MNHEY, CDR2 SMNVEV (reference sequence). This CDR3 is 13 amino acids long. Between the trimmed V and J ends, which lost 3 bases and 9 bases, there was a span of 12 bases. Libraries were prepared by immunoSEQ multiplex PCR; TCRdb keeps only in-frame clonotypes and omits some of them. The table shows around 100,000 clones, with about 87% occurring only once. The receptor comes from an adult in good health. The chain joins TRBV27 to TRBJ2-1; the D gene is possibly TRBD1 (6 bases). Source: peripheral blood, taken on day 0 of AZD1222 vaccination. CDR3 in amino acids: CASSFGQLGEQFF. The CDR3 DNA sequence: TGTGCCAGCAGTTTTGGACAGCTCGGTGAGCAGTTCTTC.